This is a list of T cell receptor beta chains from one sample in a study of control samples from healthy donors and cancer patients. The method was immunoSEQ multiplex PCR; TCRdb's version includes in-frame clones alone and lacks a portion of them. In the table there are some 80,000 clones, around nine tenths of which are singletons. Sample: PBMCs. These receptors were obtained from a woman aged 55-69 years with head and neck cancer. The CDR3 runs from the conserved cysteine through the conserved F or W. D genes are given only for firm matches. Clone size is not always given. Where it is, it says once, few, many or a class for expanded clones.

clone size	CDR3 length	V gene	D gene	J gene	CDR3 DNA	CDR3 protein
-	16	TRBV19	TRBD1	TRBJ1-5	TGTGCCAGTAGTATAGGGGGGCAGGGGGCTGGGCAGCCCCAGCATTTT	CASSIGGQGAGQPQHF
-	11	TRBV6-5	-	TRBJ2-3	TGTGCCAGCAGGGTTGGATATACGCAGTATTTT	CASRVGYTQYF
-	13	TRBV15	TRBD1	TRBJ1-4	TGTGCCACCAGCAGAGATTCCGGGGGACAGCCGCTTTTT	CATSRDSGGQPLF
-	15	TRBV25-1	-	TRBJ2-7	TGTGCCAGCAGGACGGACCGGGACGGACGTCTCGAGCAGTACTTC	CASRTDRDGRLEQYF
-	16	TRBV6-1	-	TRBJ2-3	TGTGCCAGCAGTGAAGACAGGCCAGGGGGCACAGATACGCAGTATTTT	CASSEDRPGGTDTQYF
-	15	TRBV7-2	-	TRBJ1-1	TGTGCCAGCAGCTTAGAGGAATACATGAACACTGAAGCTTTCTTT	CASSLEEYMNTEAFF
few	15	TRBV23-1	TRBD1	TRBJ2-7	TGCGCCAGCAGTCAATCGGCAGGGGGTAAGTACGAGCAGTACTTC	CASSQSAGGKYEQYF
-	13	TRBV7-2	-	TRBJ2-3	TGTGCCAGCAGCTACCTAGGTTCAGATACGCAGTATTTT	CASSYLGSDTQYF
-	14	TRBV18	TRBD1	TRBJ2-1	TGTGCCAGCTCACCAATTAACAGGGGTAATGAGCAGTTCTTC	CASSPINRGNEQFF
-	14	TRBV7-2	-	TRBJ1-2	TGTGCCAGCAGCTCCCCTGGACAGTTTTGGGGCTACACCTTC	CASSSPGQFWGYTF
-	14	TRBV9	-	TRBJ1-1	TGTGCCAGCAGTTTTAAGGCCACGAACACTGAAGCTTTCTTT	CASSFKATNTEAFF
-	13	TRBV5-1	-	TRBJ1-1	TGCGCCAGCAGCTTGGCCAGGAACACTGAAGCTTTCTTT	CASSLARNTEAFF
-	15	TRBV6-1	-	TRBJ1-1	TGTGCCAGCAGTGAAGCGGTCAGGGTGTGGACTGAAGCTTTCTTT	CASSEAVRVWTEAFF
-	14	TRBV28	TRBD1	TRBJ1-5	TGTGCCAGCAGCCTAGACAGGGGCAATCAGCCCCAGCATTTT	CASSLDRGNQPQHF
-	15	TRBV6-6	-	TRBJ2-3	TGTGCCAGCAGCCAGAACCCGGCGTGGAGCGATACGCAGTATTTT	CASSQNPAWSDTQYF
-	16	TRBV4-2	TRBD2	TRBJ2-1	TGTGCCAGCAGCCAAGAAGGACAGCGGGAGAGCAATGAGCAGTTCTTC	CASSQEGQRESNEQFF
-	16	TRBV28	-	TRBJ2-7	TGTGCCAGCAGTTCCTTGCGGGGAACCCTCTCCTACGAGCAGTACTTC	CASSSLRGTLSYEQYF
-	16	TRBV24-1	TRBD1	TRBJ2-1	TGTGCCACCAGAGCCGGGACAGGGAGCTCCTACAATGAGCAGTTCTTC	CATRAGTGSSYNEQFF
-	14	TRBV5-1	TRBD1	TRBJ1-6	TGCGCCAGCAGCCAGGAATTACAGGGGTCACCCCTCCACTTT	CASSQELQGSPLHF
-	14	TRBV6-1	-	TRBJ2-5	TGTGCCAGCAGTGAAGGATGGGCCCAAGAGACCCAGTACTTC	CASSEGWAQETQYF
-	17	TRBV5-5	-	TRBJ2-1	TGTGCCAGCAGCTCGCCTGGCGGCTACCAAACCTACAATGAGCAGTTCTTC	CASSSPGGYQTYNEQFF
-	16	TRBV7-8	-	TRBJ1-5	TGTGCCAGCAGCTTTCTTGGGGGGCTAGACAATCAGCCCCAGCATTTT	CASSFLGGLDNQPQHF
-	16	TRBV1	-	TRBJ1-1	TGCACCAGTAACGAAGGAGATGGTGGGTTGAACACTGAAGCTTTCTTT	CTSNEGDGGLNTEAFF
-	13	TRBV10-3	-	TRBJ2-3	TGTGCCATCAGGGGCAGGGGCACAGATACGCAGTATTTT	CAIRGRGTDTQYF
-	17	TRBV7-2	TRBD1	TRBJ2-5	TGTGCCAGCAGCTCCCGGACAGGGGGCAGAATACAAGAGACCCAGTACTTC	CASSSRTGGRIQETQYF
-	16	TRBV28	-	TRBJ1-5	TGTGCCAGCAGCCCGATTCTATGGCCCCACAATCAGCCCCAGCATTTT	CASSPILWPHNQPQHF
-	16	TRBV25-1	-	TRBJ2-2	TGTGCCAGCAGTGACCCTAAGGACACCTACACCGGGGAGCTGTTTTTT	CASSDPKDTYTGELFF
-	15	TRBV7-2	-	TRBJ2-7	TGTGCCAGCAGCTGGGGGACGGGACGGAGCTACGAGCAGTACTTC	CASSWGTGRSYEQYF
-	15	TRBV5-1	TRBD1	TRBJ1-1	TGCGCCAGCAGCTTGGCCGGACAGGGCCTAGCTGAAGCTTTCTTT	CASSLAGQGLAEAFF
-	15	TRBV6-6	-	TRBJ1-1	TGTGCCAGCAGTTATGGGGGGGACATAGGCACTGAAGCTTTCTTT	CASSYGGDIGTEAFF
-	16	TRBV7-9	TRBD1	TRBJ1-1	TGTGCCGGCAGCCGGAGCACGACAGGGGGCGGCACTGAAGCTTTCTTT	CAGSRSTTGGGTEAFF
once	15	TRBV4-1	TRBD1	TRBJ2-2	TGCGCCAGCAGCCACGGGGACAGGGACACCGGGGAGCTGTTTTTT	CASSHGDRDTGELFF
-	14	TRBV7-2	TRBD1	TRBJ2-7	TGTGCCAGCAGCTCGGACAGGGGGTCCCACGAGCAGTACTTC	CASSSDRGSHEQYF
-	13	TRBV30	-	TRBJ2-3	TGTGCCTGGAGTATCGCCTACACAGATACGCAGTATTTT	CAWSIAYTDTQYF
-	16	TRBV28	-	TRBJ2-4	TGTGCCAGCAGCCCGACAAGGTGGGGAGCCAAAAACATTCAGTACTTC	CASSPTRWGAKNIQYF
-	15	TRBV2	-	TRBJ2-4	TGTGCCAGCAGTGAACAGGATATGACAACAAACATTCAGTACTTC	CASSEQDMTTNIQYF
-	13	TRBV27	TRBD1	TRBJ1-6	TGTGCCAGCAGTTTAGACAGGGTTTCACCCCTCCACTTT	CASSLDRVSPLHF
-	12	TRBV19	-	TRBJ2-1	TGTGCCAGTAGTACGATGTCCGGGCAGCAGTTCTTC	CASSTMSGQQFF
-	15	TRBV27	-	TRBJ2-1	TGTGCCAGCAGTTTATCGTTACAGGGTCTCTATGAGCAGTTCTTC	CASSLSLQGLYEQFF
-	16	TRBV24-1	TRBD2	TRBJ2-3	TGTGCCACCAGTGAACCTGTAGCGGGAGGGCCGGATACGCAGTATTTT	CATSEPVAGGPDTQYF
-	14	TRBV5-6	-	TRBJ1-5	TGTGCCAGCAGCTTGGCCAAAGGGACTCAGCCCCAGCATTTT	CASSLAKGTQPQHF
-	14	TRBV10-3	TRBD2	TRBJ2-1	TGTGCCATCTTCGCCGGCGGGGGCTACAATGAGCAGTTCTTC	CAIFAGGGYNEQFF
-	13	TRBV2	-	TRBJ1-1	TGTGCCAGTGCGCGACAGTCGAACACTGAAGCTTTCTTT	CASARQSNTEAFF
-	15	TRBV30	TRBD1	TRBJ1-1	TGTGCCTGGAGTTCGACACAAAGGACAGGGACCGAAGCTTTCTTT	CAWSSTQRTGTEAFF
-	15	TRBV6-4	-	TRBJ2-7	TGTGCCAGCAGACCCATAGCTGGAGGGCCGGGCGAGCAGTACTTC	CASRPIAGGPGEQYF
-	16	TRBV5-1	-	TRBJ2-6	TGCGCCAGCAGCTTGCAGGGAATCTCTGGGGCCAACGTCCTGACTTTC	CASSLQGISGANVLTF
-	14	TRBV14	-	TRBJ1-2	TGTGCCAGCAGCCAAGTTACCGGAGGAAGTGGCTACACCTTC	CASSQVTGGSGYTF
-	17	TRBV6-1	TRBD2	TRBJ2-2	TGTGCCAGCAGTGACCTGGGACTAGCGGGAGCCCCCGGGGAGCTGTTTTTT	CASSDLGLAGAPGELFF
-	15	TRBV20-1	-	TRBJ2-7	TGCAGTGCTAGTTCTACCGGACGTAGCTCCTACGAGCAGTACTTC	CSASSTGRSSYEQYF
-	16	TRBV15	TRBD1	TRBJ2-3	TGTGCCACCAGCAGAAGGACAGGGGGGGATACAGATACGCAGTATTTT	CATSRRTGGDTDTQYF
-	14	TRBV7-9	-	TRBJ2-2	TGTGCCAGCAGCCCCGCACAGTTCACCGGGGAGCTGTTTTTT	CASSPAQFTGELFF
-	13	TRBV5-1	-	TRBJ2-3	TGCGCCAGCAGCCAACCGGGCGAGGGTACGCAGTATTTT	CASSQPGEGTQYF